This is a list of T cell receptor beta chains from one sample in a study of T cells in Graves' hyperthyroidism and ophthalmopathy. TCRdb reanalysed the multiplex PCR reads using MiXCR and keeps one entry per CDR3 protein. This table holds 800,000 or so distinct CDR3 sequences, over 35% found once. Sequencing was performed on blood. Receptors originate from a man aged 18 to 30 with Graves' hyperthyroidism. CDR3s include the opening cysteine and the closing phenylalanine or tryptophan. The order of the fields is clone size, J gene, V gene, D gene, CDR3 protein, CDR3 DNA. D genes are given only for firm matches. Clone size is not always given. Where it is, it says once, few, many or a class for expanded clones.

abundance: many; j_gene: TRBJ1-2; v_gene: TRBV9; d_gene: TRBD1; CDR3aa: CASSSRTGGAYYGYTF; CDR3nt: TGTGCCAGCAGCTCGCGGACAGGGGGCGCGTACTATGGCTACACCTTC
abundance: once; j_gene: TRBJ1-5; v_gene: TRBV19; d_gene: .; CDR3aa: CASSPRGIGLQWPQHF; CDR3nt: TGTGCCAGCAGCCCTCGCGGCATCGGTCTACAATGGCCCCAGCATTTT
abundance: few; j_gene: TRBJ2-5; v_gene: TRBV7-9; d_gene: TRBD1; CDR3aa: CARGGRDSETQYF; CDR3nt: TGTGCTAGAGGGGGTCGGGACAGTGAGACCCAGTACTTC
abundance: .; j_gene: TRBJ1-1; v_gene: TRBV19; d_gene: .; CDR3aa: CASSSPNTGMNTEAFF; CDR3nt: TGTGCCAGCTCCTCCCCTAACACAGGGATGAACACTGAAGCTTTCTTT
abundance: many; j_gene: TRBJ2-5; v_gene: TRBV15; d_gene: TRBD1; CDR3aa: CATSGTGGETQYF; CDR3nt: TGTGCCACCAGTGGGACAGGGGGAGAGACCCAGTACTTC
abundance: .; j_gene: TRBJ1-1; v_gene: TRBV4-1; d_gene: .; CDR3aa: CASSQGSGIPEAFF; CDR3nt: TGCGCCAGCAGCCAAGGGTCCGGGATACCTGAAGCTTTCTTT
abundance: few; j_gene: TRBJ1-1; v_gene: TRBV19; d_gene: .; CDR3aa: CASRTDKAFF; CDR3nt: TGTGCCAGTAGGACGGACAAAGCTTTCTTT
abundance: .; j_gene: TRBJ1-1; v_gene: TRBV10-3; d_gene: .; CDR3aa: CASRGYRTEAFF; CDR3nt: TGTGCCAGCAGGGGATACCGAACTGAAGCTTTCTTT
abundance: few; j_gene: TRBJ1-6; v_gene: TRBV7-8; d_gene: TRBD1; CDR3aa: CASRGGTGRNSPLHF; CDR3nt: TGTGCCAGCAGGGGGGGGACAGGTAGAAATTCACCCCTCCACTTT
abundance: few; j_gene: TRBJ1-2; v_gene: TRBV7-7; d_gene: .; CDR3aa: CAIMGLRTLYGYTF; CDR3nt: TGTGCTATTATGGGATTAAGAACCCTATATGGCTACACCTTC
abundance: .; j_gene: TRBJ1-2; v_gene: TRBV7-2; d_gene: .; CDR3aa: CASSLEGSYYGYTF; CDR3nt: TGTGCCAGCAGCTTAGAAGGCAGTTACTATGGCTACACCTTC
abundance: many; j_gene: TRBJ1-2; v_gene: TRBV25-1; d_gene: .; CDR3aa: CASSEYGTNYGYTF; CDR3nt: TGTGCCAGCAGTGAATACGGGACAAACTATGGCTACACCTTC
abundance: many; j_gene: TRBJ1-5; v_gene: TRBV15; d_gene: TRBD1; CDR3aa: CATNPTGGQPQHF; CDR3nt: TGTGCCACAAACCCCACAGGGGGACAGCCCCAGCATTTT
abundance: .; j_gene: TRBJ2-5; v_gene: TRBV10-2; d_gene: TRBD2; CDR3aa: CASSEGGDLETQYF; CDR3nt: TGCGCCAGCAGTGAGGGGGGGGATTTGGAGACCCAGTACTTC
abundance: .; j_gene: TRBJ2-2; v_gene: TRBV20-1; d_gene: TRBD1; CDR3aa: CSASDDTGGSGELFF; CDR3nt: TGCAGTGCTTCTGATGATACAGGGGGCAGCGGGGAGCTGTTTTTT
abundance: many; j_gene: TRBJ1-2; v_gene: TRBV9; d_gene: .; CDR3aa: CASSVGEADYGYTF; CDR3nt: TGTGCCAGCAGCGTAGGAGAAGCAGACTATGGCTACACCTTC
abundance: many; j_gene: TRBJ2-7; v_gene: TRBV5-1; d_gene: TRBD1; CDR3aa: CASSVTGNHEQYF; CDR3nt: TGCGCCAGCAGCGTGACAGGGAACCACGAGCAGTACTTC
abundance: few; j_gene: TRBJ2-7; v_gene: TRBV11-2; d_gene: .; CDR3aa: CASSSGALNYEQYF; CDR3nt: TGTGCCAGCAGCTCAGGGGCGCTGAACTACGAGCAGTACTTC
abundance: once; j_gene: TRBJ2-7; v_gene: TRBV12-3/TRBV12-4; d_gene: TRBD1; CDR3aa: CASSHPGQGGREQYF; CDR3nt: TGTGCCAGCAGTCATCCGGGACAGGGAGGGCGGGAGCAGTACTTC
abundance: few; j_gene: TRBJ2-3; v_gene: TRBV29-1; d_gene: .; CDR3aa: CSVSQGTTDTQYF; CDR3nt: TGCAGCGTCAGCCAGGGGACCACAGATACGCAGTATTTT
abundance: .; j_gene: TRBJ2-5; v_gene: TRBV7-2; d_gene: .; CDR3aa: CASSLGVLRVGETQYF; CDR3nt: TGTGCCAGCAGCTTGGGAGTGTTGAGGGTAGGAGAGACCCAGTACTTC
abundance: .; j_gene: TRBJ1-1; v_gene: TRBV7-6; d_gene: .; CDR3aa: CASSPSPSGGANTEAFF; CDR3nt: TGTGCCAGCAGCCCGTCGCCCTCCGGGGGCGCGAACACTGAAGCTTTCTTT
abundance: .; j_gene: TRBJ2-3; v_gene: TRBV7-8; d_gene: TRBD2; CDR3aa: CASSLMGRADTQYF; CDR3nt: TGTGCCAGCAGCTTAATGGGGAGGGCAGATACGCAGTATTTT
abundance: .; j_gene: TRBJ2-5; v_gene: TRBV29-1; d_gene: TRBD1; CDR3aa: CSVEGQGAVGETQYF; CDR3nt: TGCAGCGTTGAGGGACAGGGGGCCGTAGGAGAGACCCAGTACTTC
abundance: few; j_gene: TRBJ1-6; v_gene: TRBV9; d_gene: TRBD1; CDR3aa: CASSVEGAGSSPLHF; CDR3nt: TGTGCCAGCAGCGTAGAGGGGGCAGGTAGTTCACCCCTCCACTTT
abundance: .; j_gene: TRBJ1-2; v_gene: TRBV12-3/TRBV12-4; d_gene: .; CDR3aa: CASSFGREWGGYTF; CDR3nt: TGTGCCAGCAGTTTTGGCAGGGAGTGGGGTGGCTACACCTTC
abundance: .; j_gene: TRBJ1-1; v_gene: TRBV19; d_gene: .; CDR3aa: CASKTGMTEAFF; CDR3nt: TGTGCTAGTAAAACAGGGATGACTGAAGCTTTCTTT
abundance: .; j_gene: TRBJ2-5; v_gene: TRBV7-7; d_gene: .; CDR3aa: CASSLGYEGTQYF; CDR3nt: TGTGCTAGCAGCTTAGGGTACGAGGGGACCCAGTACTTC
abundance: .; j_gene: TRBJ1-5; v_gene: TRBV29-1; d_gene: TRBD1; CDR3aa: CSSGQTQETQHF; CDR3nt: TGCAGCTCGGGACAGACCCAAGAGACCCAGCATTTT
abundance: .; j_gene: TRBJ2-7; v_gene: TRBV28; d_gene: .; CDR3aa: CASSPGHAGEQYF; CDR3nt: TGTGCCAGCAGCCCAGGACATGCCGGCGAGCAGTACTTC
abundance: many; j_gene: TRBJ1-5; v_gene: TRBV7-9; d_gene: TRBD1; CDR3aa: CASSSGTVSNQPQHF; CDR3nt: TGTGCCAGCAGCTCAGGGACAGTTAGCAATCAGCCCCAGCATTTT
abundance: .; j_gene: TRBJ2-7; v_gene: TRBV7-8; d_gene: TRBD1; CDR3aa: CASTETGGLHEQYF; CDR3nt: TGTGCCAGCACCGAGACAGGGGGTCTCCACGAGCAGTACTTC
abundance: many; j_gene: TRBJ2-7; v_gene: TRBV11-2; d_gene: TRBD2; CDR3aa: CASSSGLAGAAYEQYF; CDR3nt: TGTGCCAGCAGCTCGGGACTAGCGGGAGCAGCCTACGAGCAGTACTTC
abundance: many; j_gene: TRBJ1-4; v_gene: TRBV10-3; d_gene: .; CDR3aa: CAISGVGNEKLFF; CDR3nt: TGTGCCATCAGTGGAGTAGGGAACGAAAAACTGTTTTTT
abundance: many; j_gene: TRBJ1-2; v_gene: TRBV29-1; d_gene: .; CDR3aa: CSVGGGNYGYTF; CDR3nt: TGCAGCGTCGGAGGAGGGAACTATGGCTACACCTTC
abundance: .; j_gene: TRBJ1-2; v_gene: TRBV2; d_gene: .; CDR3aa: CASSERTAARGYTF; CDR3nt: TGTGCCAGCAGTGAACGGACGGCAGCAAGAGGCTACACCTTC
abundance: few; j_gene: TRBJ1-6; v_gene: TRBV19; d_gene: .; CDR3aa: CASGVSDSYNSPLHF; CDR3nt: TGTGCCAGTGGGGTCAGTGACTCCTATAATTCACCCCTCCACTTT
abundance: .; j_gene: TRBJ2-7; v_gene: TRBV6-2/TRBV6-3; d_gene: .; CDR3aa: CASSETWVSSYEQYF; CDR3nt: TGTGCCAGCAGTGAGACGTGGGTAAGCTCCTACGAGCAGTACTTC
abundance: .; j_gene: TRBJ1-5; v_gene: TRBV18; d_gene: .; CDR3aa: CASSLLRGSNQPQHF; CDR3nt: TGTGCCAGCTCACTCTTGCGGGGTAGCAATCAGCCCCAGCATTTT
abundance: .; j_gene: TRBJ1-2; v_gene: TRBV12-3/TRBV12-4; d_gene: .; CDR3aa: CASSSTIGGMYDGYTF; CDR3nt: TGTGCCAGCAGTTCCACCATTGGGGGGATGTACGATGGCTACACCTTC
abundance: .; j_gene: TRBJ2-7; v_gene: TRBV29-1; d_gene: TRBD2; CDR3aa: CSVEIAGGNSYEQYF; CDR3nt: TGCAGCGTCGAAATAGCGGGAGGGAACTCCTACGAGCAGTACTTC
abundance: .; j_gene: TRBJ1-1; v_gene: TRBV2; d_gene: .; CDR3aa: CASGGGVGNTEAFF; CDR3nt: TGTGCCAGCGGGGGGGGAGTTGGGAACACTGAAGCTTTCTTT
abundance: many; j_gene: TRBJ1-1; v_gene: TRBV5-1; d_gene: .; CDR3aa: CASSLERYGLTEAFF; CDR3nt: TGCGCCAGCAGCTTGGAGAGGTACGGACTCACTGAAGCTTTCTTT
abundance: .; j_gene: TRBJ2-7; v_gene: TRBV7-2; d_gene: .; CDR3aa: CASSLALNRAYEQYF; CDR3nt: TGTGCCAGCAGCTTAGCGCTAAATAGGGCCTACGAGCAGTACTTC
abundance: once; j_gene: TRBJ2-5; v_gene: TRBV7-9; d_gene: TRBD1; CDR3aa: CASSSEGQGREAQYF; CDR3nt: TGTGCCAGCAGCTCCGAGGGACAGGGAAGGGAGGCCCAGTACTTC